This T cell receptor beta chain is from a study of T cell responses to AZD1222 COVID-19 vaccine. The study, taken as a whole, reports: Clonal diversity may have been underestimated in mostly white British donors. Only a handful of individuals given AZD1222 were seropositive at baseline. Rises in breadth and depth of Spike-specific TCRs came after two AZD1222 doses. Researchers took repertoire samples only after the peak T cell response had come.

Concerning this clone itself: The antigen is unknown.

Trimming at V came to 1 base and at J to 6 bases, leaving 2 bases not matched to a gene. CDR1 and CDR2 from the germline V gene are LGHNT and FRNRAP. This CDR3 has 14 amino acids. Using immunoSEQ multiplex PCR, the repertoire was profiled, and TCRdb retains in-frame clones only, with some absent. The sample includes about 150,000 clones, about 87% of them seen just once. The receptor was isolated from an adult who received the AZD1222 COVID-19 vaccine. The specimen was peripheral blood, collected 28 days after the second AZD1222 dose. J is TRBJ1-1 and V is TRBV12-5, with 10 bases fitting TRBD1. The CDR3 sequence: CASGLEGQGSEAFF. For the CDR3, the DNA is TGTGCTAGTGGTTTGGAGGGACAGGGGTCTGAAGCTTTCTTT. Combining the CDR3 with reference TRBV12-5 and TRBJ1-1 gives the whole variable domain DARVTQTPRHKVTEMGQEVTMRCQPILGHNTVFWYRQTMMQGLELLAYFRNRAPLDDSGMPKDRFSAEMPDATLATLKIQPSEPRDSAVYFCASGLEGQGSEAFFGQGTRLTVV.